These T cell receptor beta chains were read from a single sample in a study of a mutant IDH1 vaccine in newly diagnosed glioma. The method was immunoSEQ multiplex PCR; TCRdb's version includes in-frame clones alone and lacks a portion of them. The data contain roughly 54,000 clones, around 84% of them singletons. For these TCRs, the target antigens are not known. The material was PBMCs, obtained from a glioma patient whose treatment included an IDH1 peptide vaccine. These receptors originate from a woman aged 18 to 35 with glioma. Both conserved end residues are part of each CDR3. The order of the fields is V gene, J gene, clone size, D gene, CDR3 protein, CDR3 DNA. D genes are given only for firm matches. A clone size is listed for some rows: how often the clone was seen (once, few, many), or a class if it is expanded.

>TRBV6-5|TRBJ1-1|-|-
CASRPPGQNTEAFF
TGTGCCAGCAGACCACCGGGACAGAACACTGAAGCTTTCTTT
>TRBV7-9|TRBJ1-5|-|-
CASSLATGIPNQPQHF
TGTGCCAGCAGCTTAGCCACAGGAATCCCAAATCAGCCCCAGCATTTT
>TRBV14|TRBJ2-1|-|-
CASSQDIVSEQFF
TGTGCCAGCAGCCAAGATATAGTTAGTGAGCAGTTCTTC
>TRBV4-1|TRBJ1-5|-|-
CASSPDSFNQPQHF
TGCGCCAGCAGCCCGGACAGTTTTAATCAGCCCCAGCATTTT
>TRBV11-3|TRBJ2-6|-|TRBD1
CASSSSDRGGSGANVLTF
TGTGCCAGCAGCTCATCGGACAGGGGAGGCTCTGGGGCCAACGTCCTGACTTTC
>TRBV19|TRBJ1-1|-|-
CASSISQGGVTEAFF
TGTGCCAGTAGTATCAGTCAGGGAGGGGTCACTGAAGCTTTCTTT
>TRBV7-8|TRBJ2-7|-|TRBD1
CASKGWDRDYEQYF
TGTGCCAGCAAAGGTTGGGACAGGGACTACGAGCAGTACTTC
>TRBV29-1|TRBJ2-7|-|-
CSAGGRYDEQYF
TGCAGCGCTGGGGGCAGGTACGACGAGCAGTACTTC
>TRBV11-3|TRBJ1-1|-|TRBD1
CASSPGGNTEAFF
TGTGCCAGCAGCCCAGGGGGGAACACTGAAGCTTTCTTT
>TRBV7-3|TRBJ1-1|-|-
CASSPAGGGRAEAFF
TGTGCCAGCAGCCCGGCAGGCGGTGGGAGAGCTGAAGCTTTCTTT
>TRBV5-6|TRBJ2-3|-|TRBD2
CASSIGTSGRWGDTQYF
TGTGCCAGCAGCATCGGGACTAGCGGGAGATGGGGAGATACGCAGTATTTT
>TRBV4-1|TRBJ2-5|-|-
CASSQEDASQETQYF
TGCGCCAGCAGCCAAGAAGATGCAAGTCAAGAGACCCAGTACTTC
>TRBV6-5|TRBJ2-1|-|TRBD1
CASSRDRGRNEQFF
TGTGCCAGCAGTCGAGACAGGGGGAGGAATGAGCAGTTCTTC
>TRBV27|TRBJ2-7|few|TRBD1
CASSRGYEQYF
TGTGCCAGCAGCAGGGGGTACGAGCAGTACTTC
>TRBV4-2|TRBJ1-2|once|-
CASSQGPDGYTF
TGTGCCAGCAGCCAAGGCCCCGATGGCTACACCTTC
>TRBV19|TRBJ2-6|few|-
CASKVEGAGANVLTF
TGTGCCAGTAAGGTCGAGGGCGCTGGGGCCAACGTCCTGACTTTC
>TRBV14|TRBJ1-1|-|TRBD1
CASSRTGTGIGAFF
TGTGCCAGCAGCCGTACCGGGACAGGAATCGGAGCTTTCTTT
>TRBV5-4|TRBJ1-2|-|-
CASSSTINYGYTF
TGTGCCAGCAGCTCGACTATCAACTATGGCTACACCTTC
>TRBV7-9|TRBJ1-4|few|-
CASSLAGATNEKLFF
TGTGCCAGCAGCTTAGCGGGGGCAACTAATGAAAAACTGTTTTTT
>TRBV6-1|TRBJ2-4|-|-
CATCEGAGEVNIQYF
TGTGCCACATGTGAGGGGGCCGGGGAGGTAAACATTCAGTACTTC
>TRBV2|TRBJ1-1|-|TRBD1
CASSLDRDTEAFF
TGTGCCAGCAGTCTCGACAGGGACACTGAAGCTTTCTTT
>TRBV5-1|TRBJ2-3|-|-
CASSWGTGPDTQYF
TGCGCCAGCAGCTGGGGGACGGGACCAGATACGCAGTATTTT
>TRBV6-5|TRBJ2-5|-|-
CASSWQRGETQYF
TGTGCCAGCAGTTGGCAGAGGGGAGAGACCCAGTACTTC
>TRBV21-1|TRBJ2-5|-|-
CASKARLAGGETQYF
TGTGCCAGCAAGGCCCGTCTAGCGGGAGGAGAGACCCAGTACTTC
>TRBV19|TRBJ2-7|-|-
CASSTSEGMFYEQYF
TGTGCCAGTAGTACCTCTGAGGGGATGTTTTACGAGCAGTACTTC
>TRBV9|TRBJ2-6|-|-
CASSTPGGANVLTF
TGTGCCAGCAGCACCCCGGGGGGGGCCAACGTCCTGACTTTC
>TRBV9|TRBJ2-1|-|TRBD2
CASSPQSGRGSYNEQFF
TGTGCCAGCAGCCCCCAGAGCGGGAGGGGGTCCTACAATGAGCAGTTCTTC
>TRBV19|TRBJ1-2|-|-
CASRGNGYTF
TGTGCCAGTAGGGGGAATGGCTACACCTTC
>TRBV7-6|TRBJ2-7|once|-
CASSLLRNTHEQYF
TGTGCCAGCAGCTTACTGAGAAACACACACGAGCAGTACTTC
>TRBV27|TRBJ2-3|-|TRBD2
CASRNPGRERQYF
TGTGCCAGCAGAAATCCCGGGCGGGAGAGGCAGTATTTT
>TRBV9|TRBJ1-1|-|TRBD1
CASSAGQVNTEAFF
TGTGCCAGCAGCGCCGGACAGGTGAACACTGAAGCTTTCTTT
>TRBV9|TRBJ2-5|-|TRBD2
CASSSGLAGVGETQYF
TGTGCCAGCAGCTCGGGACTAGCGGGAGTGGGTGAGACCCAGTACTTC
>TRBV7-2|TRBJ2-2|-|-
CASSLLEELFF
TGTGCCAGCAGCTTATTGGAGGAGCTGTTTTTT
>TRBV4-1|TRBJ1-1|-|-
CASSQDIGRVGAFF
TGCGCCAGCAGCCAAGATATTGGCAGGGTGGGAGCTTTCTTT
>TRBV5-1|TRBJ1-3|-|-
CASSLDLEGSGNTIYF
TGCGCCAGCAGCTTGGATCTGGAGGGCTCTGGAAACACCATATATTTT
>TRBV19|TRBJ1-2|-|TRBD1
CASRPDRGYGYTF
TGTGCCAGTAGACCCGACAGGGGGTATGGCTACACCTTC
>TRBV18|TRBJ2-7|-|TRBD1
CASSPGLDRGYEQYF
TGTGCCAGCTCACCGGGGTTAGACAGGGGCTACGAGCAGTACTTC
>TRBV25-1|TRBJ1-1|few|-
CATKDRFEAFF
TGTGCCACCAAAGACCGCTTTGAAGCTTTCTTT
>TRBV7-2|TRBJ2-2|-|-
CASSSVTRNTGELFF
TGTGCCAGCAGCTCCGTGACTAGGAACACCGGGGAGCTGTTTTTT
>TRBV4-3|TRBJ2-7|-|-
CASSQGGRYEQYF
TGCGCCAGCAGCCAAGGAGGGAGATACGAGCAGTACTTC
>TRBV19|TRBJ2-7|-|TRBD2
CASSNGGRAYEQYF
TGTGCCAGTAGTAACGGCGGGAGGGCCTACGAGCAGTACTTC
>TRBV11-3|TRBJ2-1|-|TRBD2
CASSLDLGAGGPHEQFF
TGTGCCAGCAGCTTAGATTTAGGAGCGGGAGGGCCGCATGAGCAGTTCTTC
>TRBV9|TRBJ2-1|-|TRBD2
CASSVGASGSVNEQFF
TGTGCCAGCAGCGTAGGGGCTAGCGGGAGTGTAAATGAGCAGTTCTTC
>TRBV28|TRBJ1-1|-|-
CASTFDAAGNTEAFF
TGTGCCAGCACCTTCGATGCAGCCGGGAACACTGAAGCTTTCTTT
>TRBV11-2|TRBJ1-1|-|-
CASSLQGGNTEAFF
TGTGCCAGCAGCTTACAGGGTGGGAACACTGAAGCTTTCTTT
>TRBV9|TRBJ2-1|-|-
CASSFDYSNEQFF
TGTGCCAGCAGCTTTGACTACTCTAATGAGCAGTTCTTC
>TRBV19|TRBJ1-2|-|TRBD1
CASSIEDRVNYGYTF
TGTGCCAGTAGTATCGAGGACAGGGTGAACTATGGCTACACCTTC
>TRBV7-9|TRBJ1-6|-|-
CASSSLIRGLTSPLHF
TGTGCCAGCAGCTCACTAATTCGGGGGCTTACTTCACCCCTCCACTTT
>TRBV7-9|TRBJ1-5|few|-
CASSLAGDQPQHF
TGTGCCAGCAGCTTAGCAGGTGATCAGCCCCAGCATTTT
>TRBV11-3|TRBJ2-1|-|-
CASSLESSYNEQFF
TGTGCCAGCAGCCTCGAAAGCTCCTACAATGAGCAGTTCTTC
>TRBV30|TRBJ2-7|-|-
CAWRGGSSYEQYF
TGTGCCTGGAGAGGCGGTTCCTCCTACGAGCAGTACTTC
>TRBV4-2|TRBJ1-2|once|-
CASSQEAQFNYGYTF
TGTGCCAGCAGCCAAGAGGCACAGTTTAACTATGGCTACACCTTC